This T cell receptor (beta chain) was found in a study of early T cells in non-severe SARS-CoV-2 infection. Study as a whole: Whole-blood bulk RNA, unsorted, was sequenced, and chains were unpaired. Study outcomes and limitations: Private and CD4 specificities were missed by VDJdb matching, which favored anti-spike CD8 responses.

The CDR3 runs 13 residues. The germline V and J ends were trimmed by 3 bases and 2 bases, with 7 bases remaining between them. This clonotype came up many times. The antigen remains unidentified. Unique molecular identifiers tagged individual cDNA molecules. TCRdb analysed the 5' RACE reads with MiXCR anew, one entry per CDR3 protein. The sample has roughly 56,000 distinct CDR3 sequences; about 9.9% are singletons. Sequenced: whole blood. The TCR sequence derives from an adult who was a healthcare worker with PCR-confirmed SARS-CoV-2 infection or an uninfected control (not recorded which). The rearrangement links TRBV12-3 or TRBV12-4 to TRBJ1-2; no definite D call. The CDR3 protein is CASSLTANYGYTF. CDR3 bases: TGTGCCAGCAGTTTGACGGCAAACTATGGCTACACCTTC.